This passage covers 24 T cell receptor beta chains from one sample sequenced in a study of identical twins' blood T cells. TCRdb re-analysed the 5' RACE reads in MiXCR, keeping a single row per CDR3 protein. The sample gives hundreds of thousands of distinct CDR3 sequences, roughly 31% of which show up once; 6.1% is in the top ten. The sample was PBMCs. The source of these receptors is a woman between 18 and 55 years old in good health.

This clonotype came up a few times. The chain links TRBV12-3 or TRBV12-4 to TRBJ2-7; D may correspond to TRBD1 or TRBD2 (5 bases each). The V gene lost 4 bases and the J gene lost 12 bases, with 19 bases spanning the gap. The CDR3 has 13 amino acids. The CDR3 loop reads CASSSLGPVERYF. The CDR3 DNA reads TGTGCCAGCAGTTCTCTGGGACCGGTGGAACGGTACTTC.

This clonotype was seen just once. The V gene is TRBV7-2, the J gene TRBJ1-1, with D hard to call. There are 16 residues in the CDR3. CDR1 and CDR2 from the germline V gene are SGHTA and FQGNSA. Trimming cost V 5 bases and J 1 base, with 17 bases left between them. CDR3 in DNA: TGTGCCAGCAGCCATCAACGGGCCTGGGGGAACACTGAAGCTTTCTTT. Its translation: CASSHQRAWGNTEAFF.

This clonotype occurred a few times. The chain employs TRBV29-1 and TRBJ1-2, with a tentative D call TRBD1 (6 bases). Trimming left V 1 base short and J 5 bases short, with 17 bases between. The CDR3 length is 15 residues. Germline CDR1 and CDR2: SQVTM and ANQGSEA. CDR3 in DNA: TGCAGCGTTGAAGGAGGGTACAGGGTGGGGTATGGCTACACCTTC. It is translated as CSVEGGYRVGYGYTF.

This clonotype has ten or more counts. The J gene is TRBJ1-5, the V gene TRBV2, with a possible D match to TRBD1 (6 bases). This CDR3 has 14 residues. Germline V gives CDR1 SNHLY, CDR2 FYNNEI. Trimming stripped 4 bases from V and 5 bases from J, with 12 bases between. This CDR3 is CASSVRGQDQPQHF. CDR3 DNA: TGTGCCAGCAGTGTACGGGGGCAGGATCAGCCCCAGCATTTT.

This clonotype was seen only a few times. The CDR3 DNA is TGTGCCAGCAGCTCGACAGGGCCTGGCAATCAGCCCCAGCATTTT. It translates to CASSSTGPGNQPQHF. The chain links TRBV7-9 to TRBJ1-5; TRBD1 matches 7 bases. The CDR3 contains 15 residues. V shed 4 bases, J shed 2 bases, and the junction held 5 bases outside the gene matches. Germline lookup yields CDR1 SEHNR and CDR2 FQNEAQ (reference sequence).

This clonotype has just a few counts. This sequence joins TRBV7-9 and TRBJ1-4; D perhaps matches TRBD1 (5 bases). Trimming removed 8 bases from V and 2 bases from J, with 12 bases in between. Germline loops: CDR1 SEHNR, CDR2 FQNEAQ (reference sequence). This CDR3 comprises 14 residues. The CDR3 bases are TGTGCCAGCCGTGGGGACGGTACTAATGAAAAACTGTTTTTT. Protein sequence: CASRGDGTNEKLFF.

The table lists this clonotype with a few counts. The chain has TRBV20-1 and TRBJ2-1; D remains unclear. Germline V CDR1 and CDR2: DFQATT, SNEGSKA (reference sequence). The CDR3 covers 15 residues. With 4 bases removed from V and 5 bases from J, the gap between germline ends came to 18 bases. The CDR3, as DNA: TGCAGTGCTACCCAGTACGGCACATTACACAATGAGCAGTTCTTC. Translation: CSATQYGTLHNEQFF.

The genes are TRBV5-1 and TRBJ2-7; TRBD2 matches at 16 bases. Germline lookup yields CDR1 SGHRS and CDR2 YFSETQ. This CDR3 spans 18 amino acids. Losses at the gene ends were 2 bases for V and 3 bases for J; bases not matched to a gene: 8. This CDR3 is CASSFGTSGRAFLYEQYF. The CDR3 DNA follows: TGCGCCAGCAGCTTCGGGACTAGCGGGAGGGCCTTTCTCTACGAGCAGTACTTC. Full variable domain (outside the CDR3, taken from reference TRBV5-1 and TRBJ2-7): KAGVTQTPRYLIKTRGQQVTLSCSPISGHRSVSWYQQTPGQGLQFLFEYFSETQRNKGNFPGRFSGRQFSNSRSEMNVSTLELGDSALYLCASSFGTSGRAFLYEQYFGPGTRLTVT.

This clonotype was detected only a few times. The chain recombines TRBV19 with TRBJ1-2; D is unresolved. The germline V and J ends were trimmed by 4 bases and 7 bases, with 13 bases remaining between them. Germline V CDR1 and CDR2: LNHDA, SQIVND (reference sequence). The length of the CDR3 is 13 residues. The CDR3 DNA reads as TGTGCCAGTAGTAAGGTGGAAACGGGTGGCTACACCTTC. It specifies CASSKVETGGYTF. Together with reference TRBV19 and TRBJ1-2, the CDR3 gives the full variable domain: DGGITQSPKYLFRKEGQNVTLSCEQNLNHDAMYWYRQDPGQGLRLIYYSQIVNDFQKGDIAEGYSVSREKKESFPLTVTSAQKNPTAFYLCASSKVETGGYTFGSGTRLTVV.

The V and J genes are TRBV10-3 and TRBJ1-1; D is ambiguous. This CDR3 is 14 amino acids long. CDR1 ENHRY and CDR2 SYGVKD come from the germline V gene. Trimming left V 6 bases short and J 2 bases short, with 13 bases between. The CDR3 coding sequence is TGTGCCATCAGCCTGGGGTTATCAAACACTGAAGCTTTCTTT. Translation gives CAISLGLSNTEAFF.

This clonotype turned up a few times. V gene TRBV6-2 or TRBV6-3 combines with J gene TRBJ1-1; no definite D call. The CDR3 covers 14 residues. Trimming removed 4 bases from V and 1 base from J, with 10 bases in between. The V gene's germline CDR1 is MNHEY and CDR2 SVGEGT. The CDR3 DNA is TGTGCCAGCAGTTTTCTCGGGCGGAACACTGAAGCTTTCTTT. This codes for CASSFLGRNTEAFF.

The rearrangement links TRBV5-1 to TRBJ1-2; D might be TRBD1 (5 bases). The CDR3 covers 13 residues. Trimming removed 0 bases from V and 10 bases from J, with 13 bases in between. From germline, CDR1 is SGHRS and CDR2 YFSETQ. The DNA for the CDR3 is TGCGCCAGCAGCTTGGATGGCAGGGAAGACTACACCTTC. It encodes CASSLDGREDYTF.

A remark on this clonotype: One junction end disagrees with the germline gene, perhaps due to a read error. The chain carries TRBV30 and TRBJ1-1; no clear D gene. Germline CDR1 reads GTSNPN; CDR2 reads SVGIG (reference sequence). The CDR3 has 13 residues. CDR3: CAWTLRPNIEAFF. DNA for the CDR3: TGTGCCTGGACTCTTCGTCCGAACATTGAAGCTTTCTTT.

Details on this clonotype: A read error is possible here, since a much larger clone lies one base away. The chain combines TRBV12-3 or TRBV12-4 with TRBJ1-5, with D unclear. The length of the CDR3 is 12 residues. The V end lost 7 bases, the J end lost 5 bases, and 9 bases lay between the germline ends. This CDR3 reads CASKVSDQPQHF. As DNA, the CDR3 is TGTGCCAGCAAGGTCAGCGATCAGCCCCAGCATTTT.

Ten or more counts support this clonotype. The V and J genes are TRBV2 and TRBJ2-1; 9 bases are a match to TRBD1. J was trimmed by 4 bases and V by 7 bases; bases with no gene match: 5. Germline V lookup: CDR1 SNHLY, CDR2 FYNNEI. This CDR3 is 14 amino acids long. CDR3 amino acids: CASTYRGQYNEQFF. The CDR3 DNA is TGTGCCAGCACATACAGGGGGCAATACAATGAGCAGTTCTTC.

This clonotype was counted a single time. A much larger clonotype is one base distant, so this may be a read error. This chain connects TRBV7-2 to TRBJ1-1; maybe TRBD1 (6 bases). Looked up from germline, CDR1 is SGHTA and CDR2 is FQGNSA. This CDR3 region has 14 residues. The chain's CDR3 is CASSLTGSGTETFF. The CDR3 DNA follows: TGTGCCAGCAGCTTAACAGGGTCGGGCACTGAAACTTTCTTT.

This clonotype was detected only a few times. The CDR3 loop reads CASSLADTIYF. The CDR3 DNA reads as TGTGCCAGTAGTCTTGCGGACACCATATATTTT. The chain recombines TRBV19 with TRBJ1-3, with D unclear. The V end lost 5 bases, the J end lost 8 bases, and 7 bases lay between the germline ends. This CDR3 comprises 11 residues. The germline CDR1 and CDR2 sequences are LNHDA and SQIVND (reference sequence).

V gene TRBV19 combines with J gene TRBJ1-1; the D is unclear. The CDR3 extends over 14 amino acids. CDR1 LNHDA and CDR2 SQIVND come from the germline V gene (reference sequence). V was pared by 2 bases and J by 1 base, with 8 bases between. The CDR3 loop is CASSISARNTEAFF. DNA for the CDR3: TGTGCCAGTAGTATATCTGCCCGGAACACTGAAGCTTTCTTT.

The CDR3 DNA is TGCAGTGCTAGGGAACAAGAGACCCAGTACTTC. It is translated as CSAREQETQYF. The chain has TRBV20-1 and TRBJ2-5, with no clear D. The CDR3 runs to 11 residues. Germline lookup yields CDR1 DFQATT and CDR2 SNEGSKA (reference sequence). Trimming left V 3 bases short and J 2 bases short, with 4 bases between.

The rearrangement joins TRBV6-2 or TRBV6-3 to TRBJ1-1; D may be TRBD1 (5 bases). The CDR3 totals 15 residues. The germline gives CDR1 MNHEY, CDR2 SVGEGT. The V and J ends lost 5 bases and 1 base respectively, with 14 bases between them. CDR3 residues: CASSGPGTGNTEAFF. CDR3 bases: TGTGCCAGCAGTGGACCGGGGACCGGGAACACTGAAGCTTTCTTT.

The chain recombines TRBV10-1 with TRBJ2-3; 7 bases agree with TRBD1. The CDR3 contains 16 residues. CDR1 and CDR2 (germline): WNHNN, SYGVQD (reference sequence). J gave up 6 bases and V 5 bases, and 14 bases lay outside the gene matches. As DNA, the CDR3 is TGCGCCAGCAGTCCCTCGGGACAGACTTTTTGGGATACGCAGTATTTT. Protein: CASSPSGQTFWDTQYF.

This clonotype has more than one count but fewer than ten. CDR3 coding DNA: TGTGCCAGTTCATTCTCCAAGGGGGCATCAGGTCAGCCCCAGCATTTT. Residues: CASSFSKGASGQPQHF. This chain links TRBV19 with TRBJ1-5, with 7 positions matching TRBD1. The CDR3 runs to 16 residues. V gave up 8 bases and J gave up 6 bases; unmatched junction bases: 16. Germline CDR1 is LNHDA and CDR2 is SQIVND (reference sequence). The whole variable domain, remainder taken from reference TRBV19 and TRBJ1-5, is DGGITQSPKYLFRKEGQNVTLSCEQNLNHDAMYWYRQDPGQGLRLIYYSQIVNDFQKGDIAEGYSVSREKKESFPLTVTSAQKNPTAFYLCASSFSKGASGQPQHFGDGTRLSIL.

The V and J genes are TRBV7-9 and TRBJ2-3, with a tentative D call TRBD1 (7 bases). In germline, CDR1 is SEHNR, CDR2 FQNEAQ (reference sequence). The CDR3 runs to 16 residues. Trimming took 4 bases from V and 3 from J, leaving 17 bases between them. The CDR3 DNA sequence: TGTGCCAGCAGCTCGATCGGGCAGGGGGGTACAGATACGCAGTATTTT. It encodes CASSSIGQGGTDTQYF. Together with reference TRBV7-9 and TRBJ2-3, the CDR3 gives the full variable domain: DTGVSQNPRHKITKRGQNVTFRCDPISEHNRLYWYRQTLGQGPEFLTYFQNEAQLEKSRLLSDRFSAERPKGSFSTLEIQRTEQGDSAMYLCASSSIGQGGTDTQYFGPGTRLTVL.

This clonotype was observed a handful of times. V usage is TRBV25-1 and J usage is TRBJ1-5; D is perhaps TRBD1 (5 bases). Germline values: CDR1 MGHDK, CDR2 SYGVNS. The CDR3 runs to 15 residues. Trimming stripped 2 bases from V and 2 bases from J, with 10 bases between. CDR3 loop: CASSEMGGGNQPQHF. The CDR3, as DNA: TGTGCCAGCAGTGAAATGGGGGGTGGCAATCAGCCCCAGCATTTT.